This TCR beta chain was recovered during a study of T cells in Graves' hyperthyroidism and ophthalmopathy. RNA transcripts gave rise to amplified TCR beta CDR3 regions. Using the HTBI primer set, a first-round RT-PCR was run on the TCR CDR3. TCRdb re-analysed the multiplex PCR reads in MiXCR, keeping a single row per CDR3 protein. The repertoire consists of around 300,000 distinct CDR3 sequences, with about 15% occurring once and the leading ten covering around 25%. Uncontrolled infection, other autoimmune disease, pregnancy or lactation excluded patients. V lost 4 bases and J 2 bases, leaving 16 bases between the germline ends. This CDR3 is 15 amino acids long. Germline lookup yields CDR1 SGHNT and CDR2 YYREEE (reference sequence).

This clonotype was obtained from a woman aged 30 to 39 with Graves' hyperthyroidism. Sequencing input: blood. V usage is TRBV5-4 and J usage is TRBJ2-7; D tentatively reads TRBD1 or TRBD2 (7 bases each). CDR3 residues: CASSLGGTATYEQYF. For the CDR3, the DNA is TGTGCCAGCAGCCTGGGGGGGACAGCGACCTACGAGCAGTACTTC.